These 4 T cell receptor beta chains were all obtained from the same sample, sequenced in a study of T cell clonality in common variable immunodeficiency. Generated by immunoSEQ multiplex PCR, the TCRdb table keeps only in-frame clones and is missing some. Found here are about 66,000 clones, no singletons; the ten largest cover over 1.5%. The sample comprised peripheral blood mononuclear cells. The receptors stem from a person aged 18 to 70 in good health.

Ten or more counts support this clone. The CDR3 DNA, read in part, is TGTGCCAGCAGCATCAGGGATTTCGGGCAGCCC. It specifies CASSIRDFGQP. The whole CDR3 sequence is CASSIRDFGQPQHF. The J gene is TRBJ1-5, the V gene TRBV28, with D possibly TRBD1 on 5 matching bases. The read ends 3 residues before the CDR3 terminus; that terminus is restored from the germline J gene. Germline loops: CDR1 MDHEN, CDR2 SYDVKM. The CDR3 has 14 amino acids. Trimming removed 6 bases at V and 7 bases at J, with 16 bases between.

This clone was found many times. The read stops 3 residues short of the end of the CDR3; the missing end is completed from the germline J gene. J is TRBJ2-7 and V is TRBV11-2; D gene uncertain. V was shortened by 7 bases and J by 2 bases, with 9 bases between the two germline ends. The length of the CDR3 is 12 residues. CDR1 SGHAT and CDR2 FQNNGV come from the germline V gene. Partial CDR3 DNA: TGTGCCAGCACCCCAGGCGCCTACGAG. It specifies CASTPGAYE. The entire CDR3 is CASTPGAYEQYF.

Ten or more counts support this clone. Read sequence stops 3 residues before the CDR3 end, and the germline J gene provides the missing end. This chain links TRBV6-1 with TRBJ2-5, with 11 bases aligning to TRBD2. There are 17 residues in the CDR3. J was trimmed by 4 bases and V by 2 bases; bases with no gene match: 9. CDR1 and CDR2 (germline): MNHNS, SASEGT. CDR3 residues: CASSETVAGGPPETQYF. The CDR3 DNA, read in part, is TGTGCCAGCAGTGAAACGGTAGCGGGAGGGCCGCCAGAGACC.

This clone was detected many times. The DNA ends 3 residues before the CDR3 does, and the rest of the CDR3 is filled in from the germline J gene. V is TRBV9 and J is TRBJ2-7, with 9 bases fitting TRBD1. J gave up 0 bases and V 3 bases, and 13 bases lay outside the gene matches. The germline CDR1 and CDR2 sequences are SGDLS and YYNGEE. There are 18 residues in the CDR3. The CDR3 reads CASSGGPGTGSSSYEQYF. The CDR3 DNA, read in part, is TGTGCCAGCAGCGGAGGTCCCGGGACAGGGTCGAGCTCCTACGAG.